The 12 T cell receptor beta chains given below trace back to one sample, sequenced in a study of cytomegalovirus exposure and HLA in healthy donors (dated by TCRdb to 2016 to 2017). To prepare the library, the immunoSEQ multiplex PCR assay was applied. For the multiplex PCR, a mixture combining 60 forward primers for TCR Vbeta segments and 13 reverse primers for TCR Jbeta segments was used. TCRdb carries this immuneACCESS record with in-frame sequences only. Its versions omit some clonotypes, under half of them owing to an unresolved V gene in the studies checked, with the rest unexplained. This sample comprises approximately 100,000 clones, around 85% of them detected only once. The ten largest clones add up to around 3.9% of the sample. The sequenced sample was PBMCs. These receptors all come from a man aged 25 to 40 in good health and CMV-seronegative.

The rearrangement links TRBV7-9 to TRBJ1-5; maybe TRBD1 (5 bases). V dropped 5 bases and J dropped 4 bases, with 12 bases sitting between them. Germline lookup yields CDR1 SEHNR and CDR2 FQNEAQ (reference sequence). The CDR3 is 14 amino acids. The CDR3 is CASSPQGLNQPQHF. The CDR3 coding sequence is TGTGCCAGCAGCCCGCAGGGACTGAATCAGCCCCAGCATTTT.

This chain links TRBV19 with TRBJ1-1; TRBD1 matches at 8 bases. J gave up 1 base and V 5 bases, and 3 bases lay outside the gene matches. This CDR3 spans 14 amino acids. Germline loops: CDR1 LNHDA, CDR2 SQIVND (reference sequence). The CDR3 reads CASSGQGQNTEAFF. The CDR3 nucleotides read TGTGCCAGTAGTGGACAGGGACAGAACACTGAAGCTTTCTTT.

V and J are TRBV6-6 and TRBJ2-7; D remains ambiguous. In germline, CDR1 is MNHNY, CDR2 SVGAGI (reference sequence). The ends were cut back, 6 bases at V and 6 bases at J, with 12 bases in the middle. The CDR3 spans 12 residues. The CDR3 sequence: CASSPPRREQYF. The CDR3 DNA follows: TGTGCCAGCAGCCCCCCCAGGCGCGAGCAGTACTTC.

This rearrangement joins TRBV10-3 to TRBJ2-1; D may be TRBD2 (6 bases). Trimming took off 10 bases at V and 2 bases at J, with 12 bases between the two ends. The CDR3 runs 13 residues. Germline V gives CDR1 ENHRY, CDR2 SYGVKD. CDR3 bases: TGTGCCACAACCGGGACTGCCTACAATGAGCAGTTCTTC. It codes for CATTGTAYNEQFF.

This clone was counted a single time. The V and J genes are TRBV7-8 and TRBJ1-5; 7 bases line up with TRBD1. Germline V lookup: CDR1 SGHVS, CDR2 FQNEAQ. With V trimmed by 6 bases and J by 0 bases, 8 bases remained unmatched. The CDR3 is 16 residues long. The CDR3 DNA sequence: TGTGCCAGCAGAGCTCGACAGGGAGGTAGCAATCAGCCCCAGCATTTT. This encodes CASRARQGGSNQPQHF.

The chain's CDR3 is CASSRGFTEAFF. The CDR3 bases are TGTGCCAGCTCCAGGGGTTTTACTGAAGCTTTCTTT. This rearrangement joins TRBV6-5 to TRBJ1-1, with a possible D match to TRBD1 (6 bases). Germline V gene sequence: CDR1 MNHEY, CDR2 SVGAGI. Trimming stripped 8 bases from V and 5 bases from J, with 12 bases between. The CDR3 consists of 12 residues.

The chain recombines TRBV4-1 with TRBJ2-3; 9 bases map to TRBD2. CDR3 size: 16 residues. The V gene end was trimmed by 4 bases and the J gene end by 8 bases; junction bases not matched to a gene: 13. The V gene's germline CDR1 is MGHRA and CDR2 YSYEKL. The CDR3 region is CASSRPGTSLRGTQYF. CDR3 nucleotide sequence: TGCGCCAGCAGCCGTCCCGGGACTAGCCTTAGGGGTACGCAGTATTTT.

This sequence joins TRBV14 and TRBJ2-7, with D possibly matching TRBD1 (5 bases). The germline V and J ends were trimmed by 1 base and 0 bases, with 13 bases remaining between them. Germline-derived CDR1 and CDR2 are SGHDN and FVKESK. The CDR3 length is 16 residues. The CDR3 region is CASSQVPAGASYEQYF. CDR3 DNA sequence: TGTGCCAGCAGCCAAGTCCCGGCTGGGGCCTCCTACGAGCAGTACTTC.

The V and J genes are TRBV5-4 and TRBJ2-7; D perhaps matches TRBD2 (5 bases). The germline V gene has CDR1 SGHNT and CDR2 YYREEE (reference sequence). The CDR3 extends over 14 amino acids. V was clipped by 2 bases and J by 5 bases, with 14 bases between them. CDR3 amino acids: CASSFGGSDNEQYF. CDR3 DNA: TGTGCCAGCAGCTTCGGTGGGAGTGACAACGAGCAGTACTTC.

The chain employs TRBV6-6 and TRBJ1-2; D gene ambiguous. This CDR3 region has 14 residues. V gave up 3 bases and J gave up 3 bases, with 11 bases separating them. Germline CDR1 is MNHNY and CDR2 is SVGAGI (reference sequence). The CDR3 region has the DNA TGTGCCAGCAGTTATCAAGACTCCTACTATGGCTACACCTTC. Protein sequence: CASSYQDSYYGYTF.

The chain employs TRBV5-1 and TRBJ2-1; D is perhaps TRBD1 (6 bases). The V and J ends lost 5 bases and 3 bases respectively, with 18 bases between them. The CDR3 sequence is 16 residues long. CDR1 SGHRS and CDR2 YFSETQ come from the germline V gene. CDR3 sequence reads: CASRHRDTALYNEQFF. The CDR3 region has the DNA TGCGCCAGCAGGCATCGGGACACCGCTCTCTACAATGAGCAGTTCTTC.

This clone has only one observation. The chain carries TRBV7-9 and TRBJ1-4; a weak D match, TRBD1 (5 bases). CDR3 length equals 15 residues. V lost 0 bases and J 5 bases, leaving 10 bases between the germline ends. Germline values: CDR1 SEHNR, CDR2 FQNEAQ (reference sequence). Here the CDR3 reads CASSLAYRMNEKLFF. CDR3 coding DNA: TGTGCCAGCAGCTTAGCGTACAGGATGAATGAAAAACTGTTTTTT. The variable domain in full, with the rest retrieved from reference TRBV7-9 and TRBJ1-4, is DTGVSQNPRHKITKRGQNVTFRCDPISEHNRLYWYRQTLGQGPEFLTYFQNEAQLEKSRLLSDRFSAERPKGSFSTLEIQRTEQGDSAMYLCASSLAYRMNEKLFFGSGTQLSVL.